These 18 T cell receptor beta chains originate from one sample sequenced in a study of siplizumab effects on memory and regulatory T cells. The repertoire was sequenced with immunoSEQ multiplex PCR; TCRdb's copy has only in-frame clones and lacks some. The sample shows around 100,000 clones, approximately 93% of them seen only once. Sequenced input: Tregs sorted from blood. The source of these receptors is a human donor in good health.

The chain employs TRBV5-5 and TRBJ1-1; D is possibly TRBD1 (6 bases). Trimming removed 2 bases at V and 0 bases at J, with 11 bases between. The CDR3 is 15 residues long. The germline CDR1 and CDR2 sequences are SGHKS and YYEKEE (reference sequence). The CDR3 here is CASSFSDSLNTEAFF. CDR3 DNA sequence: TGTGCCAGCAGCTTTTCGGACAGTTTGAACACTGAAGCTTTCTTT.

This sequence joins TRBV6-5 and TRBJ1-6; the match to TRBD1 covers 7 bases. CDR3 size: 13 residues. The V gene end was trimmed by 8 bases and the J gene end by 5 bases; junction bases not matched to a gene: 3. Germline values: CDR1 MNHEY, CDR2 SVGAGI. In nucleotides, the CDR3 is TGTGCCAGCCAGGGGACAGATAATTCACCCCTCCACTTT. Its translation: CASQGTDNSPLHF.

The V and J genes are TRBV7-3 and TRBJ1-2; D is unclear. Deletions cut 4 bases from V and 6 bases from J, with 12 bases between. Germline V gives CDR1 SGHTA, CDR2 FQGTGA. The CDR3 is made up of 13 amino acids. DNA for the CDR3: TGTGCCAGCAGCTCTAGTTGGGGTAATGGCTACACCTTC. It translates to CASSSSWGNGYTF.

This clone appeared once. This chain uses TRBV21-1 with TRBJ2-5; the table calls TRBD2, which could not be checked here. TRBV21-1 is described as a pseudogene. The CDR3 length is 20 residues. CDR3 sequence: CASSNNTINPSPPVQETQYF. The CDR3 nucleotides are TGTGCCAGCAGCAACAACACTATCAACCCTTCCCCCCCAGTACAAGAGACCCAGTACTTC.

The CDR3 DNA follows: TGTGCCAGCAGTGGAAGGGTAAAACAGACCCAGTACTTC. Its translation is CASSGRVKQTQYF. The V gene is TRBV2, the J gene TRBJ2-5; no firm D call. Trimming left V 4 bases short and J 6 bases short, with 12 bases between. Germline assignment: CDR1 SNHLY and CDR2 FYNNEI. This CDR3 has 13 amino acids.

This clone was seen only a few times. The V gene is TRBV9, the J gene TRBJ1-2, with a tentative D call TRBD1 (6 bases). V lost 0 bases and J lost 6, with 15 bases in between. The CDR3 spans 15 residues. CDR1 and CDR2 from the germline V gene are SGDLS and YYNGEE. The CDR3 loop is CASSVGPRGADGYTF. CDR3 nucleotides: TGTGCCAGCAGCGTAGGGCCCCGGGGGGCTGATGGCTACACCTTC.

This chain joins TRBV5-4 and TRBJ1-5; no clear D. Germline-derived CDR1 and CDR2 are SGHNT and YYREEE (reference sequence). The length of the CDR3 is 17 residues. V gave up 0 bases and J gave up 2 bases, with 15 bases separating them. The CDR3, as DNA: TGTGCCAGCAGCTTGGGAGCGTCTGAGCCAGGCAATCAGCCCCAGCATTTT. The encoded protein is CASSLGASEPGNQPQHF.

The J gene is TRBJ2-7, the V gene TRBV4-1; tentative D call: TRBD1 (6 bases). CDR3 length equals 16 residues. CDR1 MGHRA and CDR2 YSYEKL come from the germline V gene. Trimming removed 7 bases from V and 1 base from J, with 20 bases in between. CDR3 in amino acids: CASIRGRGPGSYEQYF. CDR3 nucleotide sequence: TGCGCCAGCATCAGGGGACGAGGACCTGGATCCTACGAGCAGTACTTC.

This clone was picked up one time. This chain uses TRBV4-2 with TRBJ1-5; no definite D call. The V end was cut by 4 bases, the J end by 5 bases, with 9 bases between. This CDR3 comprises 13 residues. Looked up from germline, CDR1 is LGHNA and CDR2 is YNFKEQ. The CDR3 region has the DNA TGTGCCAGCAGCCCAGAGGGTGATCAGCCCCAGCATTTT. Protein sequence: CASSPEGDQPQHF.

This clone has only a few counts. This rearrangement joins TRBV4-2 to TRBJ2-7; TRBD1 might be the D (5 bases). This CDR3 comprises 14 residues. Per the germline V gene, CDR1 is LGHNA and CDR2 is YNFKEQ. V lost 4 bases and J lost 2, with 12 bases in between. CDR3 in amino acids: CASSLQGAAYEQYF. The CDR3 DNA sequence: TGTGCCAGCAGCCTCCAGGGCGCGGCCTACGAGCAGTACTTC.

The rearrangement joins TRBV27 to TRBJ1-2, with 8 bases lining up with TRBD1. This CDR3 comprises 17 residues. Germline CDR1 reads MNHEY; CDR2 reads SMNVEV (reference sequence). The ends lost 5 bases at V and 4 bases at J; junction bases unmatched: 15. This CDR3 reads CASSRGTGHTRSYGYTF. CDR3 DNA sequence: TGTGCCAGCAGTAGAGGGACAGGTCACACCCGCTCCTATGGCTACACCTTC.

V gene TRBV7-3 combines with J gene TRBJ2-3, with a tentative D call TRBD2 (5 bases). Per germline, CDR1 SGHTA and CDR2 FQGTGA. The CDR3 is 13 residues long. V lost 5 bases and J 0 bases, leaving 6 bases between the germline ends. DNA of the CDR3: TGTGCCAGCAGCCGGGGTAGCACAGATACGCAGTATTTT. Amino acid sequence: CASSRGSTDTQYF.

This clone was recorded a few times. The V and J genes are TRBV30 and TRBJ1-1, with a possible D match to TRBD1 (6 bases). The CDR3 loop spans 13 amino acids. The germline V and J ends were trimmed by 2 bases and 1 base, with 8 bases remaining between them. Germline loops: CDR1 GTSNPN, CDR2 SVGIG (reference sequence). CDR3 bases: TGTGCCTGGAGTCCGACAGGGAACACTGAAGCTTTCTTT. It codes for CAWSPTGNTEAFF.

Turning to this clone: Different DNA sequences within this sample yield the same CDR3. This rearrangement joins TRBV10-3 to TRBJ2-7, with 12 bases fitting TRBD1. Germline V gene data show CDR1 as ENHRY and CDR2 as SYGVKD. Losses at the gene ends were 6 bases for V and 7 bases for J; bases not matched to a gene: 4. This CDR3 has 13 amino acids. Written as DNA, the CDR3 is TGTGCCATCAGGGGACAGGGGGCGGGGGAGCAGTACTTC. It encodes CAIRGQGAGEQYF.

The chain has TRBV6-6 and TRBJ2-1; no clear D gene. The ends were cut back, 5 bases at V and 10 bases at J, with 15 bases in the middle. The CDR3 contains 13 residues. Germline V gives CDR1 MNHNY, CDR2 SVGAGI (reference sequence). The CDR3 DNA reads TGTGCCAGCAGTCGACCGGACCGCCGAGAGCAGTTCTTC. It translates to CASSRPDRREQFF.

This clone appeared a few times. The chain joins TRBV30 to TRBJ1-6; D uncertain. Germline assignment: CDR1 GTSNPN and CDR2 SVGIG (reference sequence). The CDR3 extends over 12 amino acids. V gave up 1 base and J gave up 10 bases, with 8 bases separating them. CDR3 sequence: CAWSGGGSPLHF. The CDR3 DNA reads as TGTGCCTGGAGTGGAGGTGGCTCACCCCTCCACTTT.

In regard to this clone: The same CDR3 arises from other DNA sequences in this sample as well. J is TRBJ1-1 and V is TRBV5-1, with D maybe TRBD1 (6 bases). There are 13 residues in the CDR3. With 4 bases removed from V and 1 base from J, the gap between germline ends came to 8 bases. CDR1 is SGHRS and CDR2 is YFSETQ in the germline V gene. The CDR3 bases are TGCGCCAGCAGCCTGGACAGGAACACTGAAGCTTTCTTT. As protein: CASSLDRNTEAFF.

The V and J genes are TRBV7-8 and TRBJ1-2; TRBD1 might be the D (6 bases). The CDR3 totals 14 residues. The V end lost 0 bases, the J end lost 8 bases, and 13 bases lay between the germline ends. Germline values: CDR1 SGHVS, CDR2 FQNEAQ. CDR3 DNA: TGTGCCAGCAGCTTAGCGGGCGGGGGCCAGGGCTACACCTTC. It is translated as CASSLAGGGQGYTF.